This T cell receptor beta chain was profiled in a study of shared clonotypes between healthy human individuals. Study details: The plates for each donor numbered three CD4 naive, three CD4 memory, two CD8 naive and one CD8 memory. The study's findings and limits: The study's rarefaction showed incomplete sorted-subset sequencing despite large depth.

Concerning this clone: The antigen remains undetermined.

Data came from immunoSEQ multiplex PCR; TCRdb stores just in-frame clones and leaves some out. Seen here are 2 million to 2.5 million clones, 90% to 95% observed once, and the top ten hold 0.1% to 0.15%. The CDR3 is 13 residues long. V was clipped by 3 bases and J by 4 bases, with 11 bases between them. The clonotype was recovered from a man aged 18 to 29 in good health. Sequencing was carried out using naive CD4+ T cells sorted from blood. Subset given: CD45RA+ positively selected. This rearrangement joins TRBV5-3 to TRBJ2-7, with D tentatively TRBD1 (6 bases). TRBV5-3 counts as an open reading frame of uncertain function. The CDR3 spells CARSSNRVYEQYF. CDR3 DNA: TGTGCCAGAAGCTCAAACAGGGTTTACGAGCAGTACTTC.